This TCR beta chain was found in a study of shared clonotypes between healthy human individuals. Study outcomes and limitations: The sole specimen, blood, was sampled, and tissue repertoires likely differ.

On this clone itself: Its target is not known.

The protocol was immunoSEQ multiplex PCR, while the TCRdb copy is restricted to in-frame clones and leaves out a portion. The table has approximately 1,500,000 clones, approximately 98% seen once; the top ten hold about 0.42%. The receptor's source is a man aged 30 to 45 in good health. Sequencing was carried out using naive CD4+ T cells sorted from blood. Specified subset: CD45RA+ positively selected.

CDR3 DNA: TGTGCCAGCTCAACTGTTCTGACACGTTCCCCGTACTTC. Amino acids: CASSTVLTRSPYF. J is TRBJ2-7 and V is TRBV18; D gene uncertain. CDR1 and CDR2 from the germline V gene are KGHSH and LQKENI. Trimming pared 5 bases from V and 12 bases from J, leaving 20 bases between. The CDR3 is 13 amino acids.